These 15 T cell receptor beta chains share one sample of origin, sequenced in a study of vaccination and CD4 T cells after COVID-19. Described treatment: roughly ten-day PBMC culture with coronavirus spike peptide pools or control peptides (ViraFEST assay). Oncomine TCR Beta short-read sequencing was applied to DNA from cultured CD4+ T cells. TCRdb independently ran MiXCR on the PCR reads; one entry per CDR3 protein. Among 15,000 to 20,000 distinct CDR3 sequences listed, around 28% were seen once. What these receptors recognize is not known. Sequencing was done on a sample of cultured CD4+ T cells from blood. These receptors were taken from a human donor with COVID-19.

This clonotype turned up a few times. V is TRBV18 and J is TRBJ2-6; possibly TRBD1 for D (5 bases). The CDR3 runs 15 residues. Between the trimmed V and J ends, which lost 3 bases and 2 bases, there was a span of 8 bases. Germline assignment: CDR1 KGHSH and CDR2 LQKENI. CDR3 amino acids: CASSPTAPGANVLTF. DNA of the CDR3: TGTGCCAGCTCACCGACAGCCCCTGGGGCCAACGTCCTGACTTTC.

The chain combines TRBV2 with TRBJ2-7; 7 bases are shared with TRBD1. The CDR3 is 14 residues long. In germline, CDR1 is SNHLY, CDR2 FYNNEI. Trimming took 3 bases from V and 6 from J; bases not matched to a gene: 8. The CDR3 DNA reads TGTGCCAGCAGTGAGGACAGGAGCCCCTCCGAGCAGTACTTC. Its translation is CASSEDRSPSEQYF. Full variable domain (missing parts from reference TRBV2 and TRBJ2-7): EPEVTQTPSHQVTQMGQEVILRCVPISNHLYFYWYRQILGQKVEFLVSFYNNEISEKSEIFDDQFSVERPDGSNFTLKIRSTKLEDSAMYFCASSEDRSPSEQYFGPGTRLTVT.

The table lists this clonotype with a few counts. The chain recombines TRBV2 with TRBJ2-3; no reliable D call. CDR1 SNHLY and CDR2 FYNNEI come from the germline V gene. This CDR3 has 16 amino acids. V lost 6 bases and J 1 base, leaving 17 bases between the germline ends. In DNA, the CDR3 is TGTGCCAGCAGCGAGTTAGGGTATTGGGGCACAGATACGCAGTATTTT. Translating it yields CASSELGYWGTDTQYF.

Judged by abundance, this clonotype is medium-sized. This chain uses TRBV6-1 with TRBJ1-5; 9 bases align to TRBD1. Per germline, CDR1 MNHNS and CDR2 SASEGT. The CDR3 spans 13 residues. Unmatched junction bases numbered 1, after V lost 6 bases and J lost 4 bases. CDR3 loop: CASRDRGNQPQHF. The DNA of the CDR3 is TGTGCCAGCAGAGACAGGGGGAATCAGCCCCAGCATTTT.

Here the CDR3 reads CASSLQGRNTEAFF. CDR3 DNA: TGTGCCAGCAGCTTGCAGGGGAGGAACACTGAAGCTTTCTTT. The J gene is TRBJ1-1, the V gene TRBV5-4; a possible D gene is TRBD1 (6 bases). This CDR3 region has 14 residues. V was clipped by 1 base and J by 1 base, with 8 bases between them. From germline, CDR1 is SGHNT and CDR2 YYREEE (reference sequence).

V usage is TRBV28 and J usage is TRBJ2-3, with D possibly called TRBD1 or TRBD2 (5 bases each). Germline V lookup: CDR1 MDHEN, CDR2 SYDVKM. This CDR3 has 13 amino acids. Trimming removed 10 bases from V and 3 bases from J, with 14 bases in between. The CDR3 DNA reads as TGTGCCATACTAGGGGTTCGGACAGATACGCAGTATTTT. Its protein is CAILGVRTDTQYF.

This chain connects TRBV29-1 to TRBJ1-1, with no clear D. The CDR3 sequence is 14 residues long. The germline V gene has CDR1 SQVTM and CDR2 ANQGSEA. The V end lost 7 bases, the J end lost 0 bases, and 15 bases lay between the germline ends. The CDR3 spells CSAWYNRMNTEAFF. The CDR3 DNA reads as TGCAGCGCATGGTATAACCGAATGAACACTGAAGCTTTCTTT.

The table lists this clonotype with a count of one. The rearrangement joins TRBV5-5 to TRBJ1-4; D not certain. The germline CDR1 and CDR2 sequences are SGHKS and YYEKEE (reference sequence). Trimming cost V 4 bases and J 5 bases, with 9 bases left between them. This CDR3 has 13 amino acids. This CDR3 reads CASSRSGNEKLFF. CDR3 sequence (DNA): TGTGCCAGCAGCCGGTCGGGGAATGAAAAACTGTTTTTT. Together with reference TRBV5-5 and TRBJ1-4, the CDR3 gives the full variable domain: DAGVTQSPTHLIKTRGQQVTLRCSPISGHKSVSWYQQVLGQGPQFIFQYYEKEERGRGNFPDRFSARQFPNYSSELNVNALLLGDSALYLCASSRSGNEKLFFGSGTQLSVL.

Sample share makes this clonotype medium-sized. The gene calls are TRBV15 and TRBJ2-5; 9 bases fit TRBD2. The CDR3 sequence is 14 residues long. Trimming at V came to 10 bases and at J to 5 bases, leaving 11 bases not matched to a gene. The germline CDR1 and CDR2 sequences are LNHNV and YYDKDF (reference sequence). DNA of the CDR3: TGTGCCATCGCGGGGGGGCTAGCTCCCGAGACCCAGTACTTC. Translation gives CAIAGGLAPETQYF.

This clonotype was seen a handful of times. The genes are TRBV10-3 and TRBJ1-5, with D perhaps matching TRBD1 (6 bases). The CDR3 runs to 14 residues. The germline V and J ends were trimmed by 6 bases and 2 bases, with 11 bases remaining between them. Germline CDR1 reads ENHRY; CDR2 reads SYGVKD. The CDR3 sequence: CAIRQGLGNQPQHF. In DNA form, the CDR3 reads TGTGCCATCAGACAGGGCTTGGGCAATCAGCCCCAGCATTTT.

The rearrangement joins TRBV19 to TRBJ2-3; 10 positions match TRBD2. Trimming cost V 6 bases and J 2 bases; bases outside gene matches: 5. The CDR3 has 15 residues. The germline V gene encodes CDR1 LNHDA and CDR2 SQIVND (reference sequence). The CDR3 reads CASRDLAGVTDTQYF. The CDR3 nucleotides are TGTGCCAGTAGAGATCTAGCGGGGGTCACAGATACGCAGTATTTT.

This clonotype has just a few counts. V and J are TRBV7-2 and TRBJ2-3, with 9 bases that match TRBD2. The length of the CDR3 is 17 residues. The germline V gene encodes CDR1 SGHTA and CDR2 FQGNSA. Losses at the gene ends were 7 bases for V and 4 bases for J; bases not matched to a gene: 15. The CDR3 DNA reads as TGTGCCAGCACGGGCTCCCTCCTAGCGGGGAGCTCAGATACGCAGTATTTT. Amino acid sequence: CASTGSLLAGSSDTQYF.

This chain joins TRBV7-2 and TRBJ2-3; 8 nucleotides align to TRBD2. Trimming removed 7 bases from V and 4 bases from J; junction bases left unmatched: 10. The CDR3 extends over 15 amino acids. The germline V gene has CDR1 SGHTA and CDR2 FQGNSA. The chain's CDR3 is CASNEGTRRADTQYF. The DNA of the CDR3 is TGTGCCAGCAACGAAGGGACTAGGCGAGCAGATACGCAGTATTTT.

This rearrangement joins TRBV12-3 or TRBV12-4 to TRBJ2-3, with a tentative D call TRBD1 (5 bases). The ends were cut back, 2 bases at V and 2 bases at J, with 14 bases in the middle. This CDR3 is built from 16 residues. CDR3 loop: CASSLMQGRVTDTQYF. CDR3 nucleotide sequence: TGTGCCAGCAGTTTAATGCAGGGAAGAGTCACAGATACGCAGTATTTT.

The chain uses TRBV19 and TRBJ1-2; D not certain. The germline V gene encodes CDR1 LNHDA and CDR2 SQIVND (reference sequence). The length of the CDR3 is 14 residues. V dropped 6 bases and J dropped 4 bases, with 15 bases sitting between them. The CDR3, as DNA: TGTGCCAGTAGCACGAAATCGGGCGGCTATGGCTACACCTTC. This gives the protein CASSTKSGGYGYTF.